This T cell receptor beta chain was found in a study of blood T cell repertoires in COVID-19. Study summary: Donors in the United States, Italy and Spain gave samples during acute or convalescent COVID-19. PBMCs, B-cell-depleted T cells, or T cells were the source of the cDNA or gDNA that made up the material.

Source study methods: The assay estimated nucleated cells by amplifying reference gene primers. Sequenced by immunoSEQ multiplex PCR; TCRdb stores in-frame clones only, minus some. V and J calls and clone size are as listed in that table; D and trimming were resolved from the DNA. The table includes about 56,000 clones, 89% detected once. The CDR3 covers 16 residues. J gave up 5 bases and V 0 bases, and 2 bases lay outside the gene matches. Germline V gene sequence: CDR1 MNHEY, CDR2 SVGEGT. Material for sequencing was peripheral blood. The chain joins TRBV6-2 or TRBV6-3 to TRBJ1-6, with 9 bases matching TRBD1. The TCR comes from a human donor in a cohort sampled during active COVID-19. CDR3 in amino acids: CASSYSGQGNNSPLHF. CDR3 sequence (DNA): TGTGCCAGCAGTTACTCCGGACAGGGGAATAATTCACCCCTCCACTTT.